This TCR beta chain was documented in a study of blood T cell repertoires in COVID-19. The table came from immunoSEQ multiplex PCR; TCRdb's copy has only in-frame clones and leaves some out. Here the sample spans about 150,000 clones, approximately 84% being singletons. There are 16 residues in the CDR3. Germline CDR1 and CDR2: LNHDA and SQIVND (reference sequence). J was trimmed by 1 base and V by 3 bases; bases with no gene match: 7. Source material: PBMCs or T cells enriched from blood (not recorded which). This sequence was found in a woman in her fifties or sixties who had recovered from COVID-19. The gene calls are TRBV19 and TRBJ1-1, with 8 positions matching TRBD1. DNA for the CDR3: TGTGCCAGTAGTATCTCGACAGGGGATACGAACACTGAAGCTTTCTTT. It specifies CASSISTGDTNTEAFF.